The entry below describes one T cell receptor beta chain. The data belong to a study of blood T cell repertoires in COVID-19. Study in general: Acute and convalescent COVID-19 samples came from the United States, Italy and Spain.

CDR3 length: 14 residues. V gave up 4 bases and J gave up 6 bases, with 13 bases separating them. Germline-derived CDR1 and CDR2 are KGHDR and SFDVKD. The assay was immunoSEQ multiplex PCR, and TCRdb's table has in-frame clones only and misses some. Seen here are 200,000 to 250,000 clones, about 86% observed once, and the top ten hold around 9%. The receptor was derived from a woman aged 45-65 years with acute COVID-19. The sequenced sample was PBMCs or T cells enriched from blood (not recorded which). V is TRBV24-1 and J is TRBJ2-3; maybe TRBD1 (6 bases). The CDR3 nucleotides are TGTGCCACCAGTGAGACAGGCGTGATGGATACGCAGTATTTT. Translated: CATSETGVMDTQYF.